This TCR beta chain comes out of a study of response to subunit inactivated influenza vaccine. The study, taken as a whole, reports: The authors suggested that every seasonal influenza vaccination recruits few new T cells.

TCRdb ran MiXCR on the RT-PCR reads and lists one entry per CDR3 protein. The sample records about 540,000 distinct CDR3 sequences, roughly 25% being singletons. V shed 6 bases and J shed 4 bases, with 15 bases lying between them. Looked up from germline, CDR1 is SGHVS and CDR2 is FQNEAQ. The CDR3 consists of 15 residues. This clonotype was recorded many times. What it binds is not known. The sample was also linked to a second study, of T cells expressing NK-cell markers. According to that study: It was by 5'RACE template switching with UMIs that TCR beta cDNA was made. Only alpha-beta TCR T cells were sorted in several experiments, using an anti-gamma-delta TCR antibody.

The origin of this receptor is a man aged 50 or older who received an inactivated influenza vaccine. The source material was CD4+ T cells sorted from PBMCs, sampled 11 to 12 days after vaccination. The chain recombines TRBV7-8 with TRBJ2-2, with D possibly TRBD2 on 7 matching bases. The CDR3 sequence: CASSQGGAVTGELFF. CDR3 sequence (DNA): TGTGCCAGCAGTCAAGGGGGGGCGGTCACCGGGGAGCTGTTTTTT.